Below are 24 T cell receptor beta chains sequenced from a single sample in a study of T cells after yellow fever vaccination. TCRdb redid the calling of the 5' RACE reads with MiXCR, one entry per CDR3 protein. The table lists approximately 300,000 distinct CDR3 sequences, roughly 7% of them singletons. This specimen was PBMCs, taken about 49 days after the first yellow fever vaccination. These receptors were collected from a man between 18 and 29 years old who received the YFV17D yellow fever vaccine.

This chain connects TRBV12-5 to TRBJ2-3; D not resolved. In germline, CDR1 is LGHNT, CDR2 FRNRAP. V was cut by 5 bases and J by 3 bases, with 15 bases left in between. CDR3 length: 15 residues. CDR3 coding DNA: TGTGCTAGTGGTAGCCGTCGCGGTGGAACAGATACGCAGTATTTT. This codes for CASGSRRGGTDTQYF.

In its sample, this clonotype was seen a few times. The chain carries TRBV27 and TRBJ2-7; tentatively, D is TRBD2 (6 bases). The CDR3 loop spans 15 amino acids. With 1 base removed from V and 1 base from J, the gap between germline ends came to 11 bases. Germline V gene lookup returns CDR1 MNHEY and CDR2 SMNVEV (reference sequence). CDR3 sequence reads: CASSLLPGLSYEQYF. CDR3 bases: TGTGCCAGCAGTTTATTGCCGGGACTGTCCTACGAGCAGTACTTC.

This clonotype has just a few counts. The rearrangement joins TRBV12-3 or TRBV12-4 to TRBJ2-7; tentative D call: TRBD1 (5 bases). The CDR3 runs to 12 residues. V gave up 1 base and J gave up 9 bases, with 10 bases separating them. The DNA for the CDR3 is TGTGCCAGCAGTTTAGTCAGGGCCGTGCAGTACTTC. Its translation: CASSLVRAVQYF.

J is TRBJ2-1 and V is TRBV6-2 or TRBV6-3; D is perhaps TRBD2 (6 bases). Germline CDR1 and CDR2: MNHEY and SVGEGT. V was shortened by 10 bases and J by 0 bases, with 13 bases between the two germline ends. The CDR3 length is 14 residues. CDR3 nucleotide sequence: TGTGCCACCACCCCCGGGGGCTCCTACAATGAGCAGTTCTTC. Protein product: CATTPGGSYNEQFF.

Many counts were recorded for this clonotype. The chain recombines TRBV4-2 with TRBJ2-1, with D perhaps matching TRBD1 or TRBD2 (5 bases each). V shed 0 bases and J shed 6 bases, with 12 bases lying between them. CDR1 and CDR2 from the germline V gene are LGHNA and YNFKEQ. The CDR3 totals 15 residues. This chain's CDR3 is CASSQDMGEGNEQFF. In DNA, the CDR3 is TGTGCCAGCAGCCAAGATATGGGGGAAGGCAATGAGCAGTTCTTC.

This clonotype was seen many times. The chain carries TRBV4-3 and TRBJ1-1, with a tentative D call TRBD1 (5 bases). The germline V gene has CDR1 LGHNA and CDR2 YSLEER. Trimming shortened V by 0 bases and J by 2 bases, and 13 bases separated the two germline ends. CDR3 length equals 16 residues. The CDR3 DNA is TGCGCCAGCAGCCAAGATGGGGGGGGAAGAAACACTGAAGCTTTCTTT. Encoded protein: CASSQDGGGRNTEAFF.

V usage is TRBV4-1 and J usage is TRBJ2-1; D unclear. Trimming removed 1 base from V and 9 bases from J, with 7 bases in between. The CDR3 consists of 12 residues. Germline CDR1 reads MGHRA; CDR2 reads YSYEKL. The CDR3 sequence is CASSQVPGEQFF. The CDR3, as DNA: TGCGCCAGCAGCCAAGTGCCGGGTGAGCAGTTCTTC.

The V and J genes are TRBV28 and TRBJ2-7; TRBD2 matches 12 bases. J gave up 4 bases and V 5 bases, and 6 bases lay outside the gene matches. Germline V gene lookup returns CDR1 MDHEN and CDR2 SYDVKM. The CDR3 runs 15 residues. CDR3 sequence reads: CASSTLAGGAYEQYV. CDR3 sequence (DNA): TGTGCCAGCAGTACACTAGCGGGGGGCGCTTACGAGCAGTACGTC.

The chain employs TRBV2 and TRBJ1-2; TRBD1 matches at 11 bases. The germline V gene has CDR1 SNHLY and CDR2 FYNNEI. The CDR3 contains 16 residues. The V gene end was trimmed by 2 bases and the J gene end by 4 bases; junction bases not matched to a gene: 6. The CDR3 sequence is CASSERRGTGGYGYTF. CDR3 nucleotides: TGTGCCAGCAGTGAAAGAAGGGGGACAGGGGGCTATGGCTACACCTTC.

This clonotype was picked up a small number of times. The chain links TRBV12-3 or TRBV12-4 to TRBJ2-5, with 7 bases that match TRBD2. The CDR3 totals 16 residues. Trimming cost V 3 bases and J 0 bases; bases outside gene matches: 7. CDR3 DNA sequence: TGTGCCAGCAGTTTTATATGGGGGGGGTACCAAGAGACCCAGTACTTC. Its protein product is CASSFIWGGYQETQYF.

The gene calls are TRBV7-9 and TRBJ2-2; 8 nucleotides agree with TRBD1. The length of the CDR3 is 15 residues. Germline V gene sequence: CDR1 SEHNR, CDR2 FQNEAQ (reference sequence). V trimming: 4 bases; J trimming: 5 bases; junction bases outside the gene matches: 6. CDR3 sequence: CASSYRDRKTGELFF. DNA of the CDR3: TGTGCCAGCAGCTACCGGGACAGGAAAACCGGGGAGCTGTTTTTT.

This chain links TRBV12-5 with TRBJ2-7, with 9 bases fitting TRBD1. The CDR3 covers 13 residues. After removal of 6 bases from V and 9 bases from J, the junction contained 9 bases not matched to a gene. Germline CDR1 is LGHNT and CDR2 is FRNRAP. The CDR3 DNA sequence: TGTGCTAGTGGAAATACAGGGGGCGCGGGGCAGTACTTC. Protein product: CASGNTGGAGQYF.

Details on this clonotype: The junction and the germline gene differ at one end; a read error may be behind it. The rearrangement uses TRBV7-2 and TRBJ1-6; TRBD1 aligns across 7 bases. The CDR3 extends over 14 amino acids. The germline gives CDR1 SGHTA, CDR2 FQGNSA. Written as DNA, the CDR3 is TGTGCCAGCACCTTATACAGGGGAGAGTCACCCCTCCACTTT. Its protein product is CASTLYRGESPLHF.

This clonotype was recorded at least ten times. The CDR3 protein is CASSSYRGWTEAFF. Here the CDR3 DNA reads TGTGCCAGCAGCTCCTACAGGGGGTGGACTGAAGCTTTCTTT. The rearrangement uses TRBV7-2 and TRBJ1-1; 8 bases agree with TRBD1. V was clipped by 4 bases and J by 5 bases; unmatched bases: 6. Germline lookup yields CDR1 SGHTA and CDR2 FQGNSA. The CDR3 runs to 14 residues.

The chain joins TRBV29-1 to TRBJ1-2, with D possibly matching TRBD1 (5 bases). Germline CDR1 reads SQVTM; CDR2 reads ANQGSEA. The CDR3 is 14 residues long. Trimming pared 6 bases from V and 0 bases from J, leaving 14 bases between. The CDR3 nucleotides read TGCAGCGTACACCGACAGCCCCCTAACTATGGCTACACCTTC. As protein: CSVHRQPPNYGYTF.

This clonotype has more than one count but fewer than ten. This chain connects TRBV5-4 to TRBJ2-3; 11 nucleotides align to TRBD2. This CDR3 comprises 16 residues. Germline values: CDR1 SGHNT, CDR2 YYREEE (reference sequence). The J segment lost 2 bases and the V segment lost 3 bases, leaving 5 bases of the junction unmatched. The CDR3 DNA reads TGTGCCAGCAGCTCCGGACTAGCGGGCCTCACAGATACGCAGTATTTT. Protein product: CASSSGLAGLTDTQYF.

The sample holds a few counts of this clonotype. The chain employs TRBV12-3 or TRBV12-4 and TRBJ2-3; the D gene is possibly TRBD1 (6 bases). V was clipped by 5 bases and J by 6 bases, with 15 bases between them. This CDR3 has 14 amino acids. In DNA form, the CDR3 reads TGTGCCAGCAGTCCTAAGACAGGCCCGGATACGCAGTATTTT. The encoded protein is CASSPKTGPDTQYF.

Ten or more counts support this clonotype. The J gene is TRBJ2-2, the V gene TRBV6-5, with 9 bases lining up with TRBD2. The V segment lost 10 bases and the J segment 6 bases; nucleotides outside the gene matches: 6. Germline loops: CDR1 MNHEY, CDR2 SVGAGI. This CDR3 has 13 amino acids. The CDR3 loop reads CATIGLAPGELFF. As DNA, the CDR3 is TGTGCCACCATAGGACTAGCGCCCGGGGAGCTGTTTTTT.

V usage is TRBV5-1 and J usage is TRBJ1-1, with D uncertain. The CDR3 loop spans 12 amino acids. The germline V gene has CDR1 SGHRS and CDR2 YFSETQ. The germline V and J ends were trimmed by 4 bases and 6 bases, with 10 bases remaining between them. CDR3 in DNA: TGCGCCAGCAGCCTGGGCGAGGCTGAAGCTTTCTTT. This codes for CASSLGEAEAFF. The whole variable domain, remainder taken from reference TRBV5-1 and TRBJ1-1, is KAGVTQTPRYLIKTRGQQVTLSCSPISGHRSVSWYQQTPGQGLQFLFEYFSETQRNKGNFPGRFSGRQFSNSRSEMNVSTLELGDSALYLCASSLGEAEAFFGQGTRLTVV.

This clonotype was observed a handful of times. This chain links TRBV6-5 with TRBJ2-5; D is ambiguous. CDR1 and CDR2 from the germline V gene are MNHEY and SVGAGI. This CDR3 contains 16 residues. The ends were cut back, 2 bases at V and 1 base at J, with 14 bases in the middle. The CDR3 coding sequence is TGTGCCAGCAGTTACCCTGAGAGGAGAGGCCAAGAGACCCAGTACTTC. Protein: CASSYPERRGQETQYF.

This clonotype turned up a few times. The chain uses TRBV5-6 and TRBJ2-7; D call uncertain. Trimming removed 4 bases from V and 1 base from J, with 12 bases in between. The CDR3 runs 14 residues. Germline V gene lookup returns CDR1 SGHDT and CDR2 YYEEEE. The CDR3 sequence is CASSLLTRSYEQYV. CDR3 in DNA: TGTGCCAGCAGCCTGCTGACCCGTTCCTACGAGCAGTACGTC.

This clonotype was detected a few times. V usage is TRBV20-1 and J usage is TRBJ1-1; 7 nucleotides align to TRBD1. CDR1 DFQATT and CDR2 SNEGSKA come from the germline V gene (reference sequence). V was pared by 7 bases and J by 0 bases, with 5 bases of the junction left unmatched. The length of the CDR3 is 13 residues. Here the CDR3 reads CSVSRGMNTEAFF. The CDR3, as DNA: TGCAGTGTTAGCAGGGGGATGAACACTGAAGCTTTCTTT.

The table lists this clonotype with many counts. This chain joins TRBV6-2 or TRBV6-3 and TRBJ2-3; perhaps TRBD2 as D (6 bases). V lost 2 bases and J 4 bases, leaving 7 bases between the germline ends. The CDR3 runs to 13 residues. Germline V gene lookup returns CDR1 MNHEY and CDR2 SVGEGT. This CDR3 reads CASSYGGSDTQYF. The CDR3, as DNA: TGTGCCAGCAGTTACGGGGGGTCAGATACGCAGTATTTT.

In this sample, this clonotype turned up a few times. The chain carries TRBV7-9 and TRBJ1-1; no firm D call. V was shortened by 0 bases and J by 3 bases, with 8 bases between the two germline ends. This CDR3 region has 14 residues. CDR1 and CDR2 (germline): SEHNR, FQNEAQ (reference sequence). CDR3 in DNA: TGTGCCAGCAGCTTAGCGTTCGGAGACACTGAAGCTTTCTTT. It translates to CASSLAFGDTEAFF. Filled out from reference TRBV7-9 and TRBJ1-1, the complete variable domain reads DTGVSQNPRHKITKRGQNVTFRCDPISEHNRLYWYRQTLGQGPEFLTYFQNEAQLEKSRLLSDRFSAERPKGSFSTLEIQRTEQGDSAMYLCASSLAFGDTEAFFGQGTRLTVV.